This T cell receptor beta chain was identified in a study of cytomegalovirus exposure and HLA in healthy donors. To note about this clone: Its specificity is unknown.

Both 60 Vbeta primers and 13 Jbeta primers went into the PCR. This table comes from immunoSEQ multiplex PCR, and its TCRdb copy is limited to in-frame clones, with some not included. The listing records 75,000 to 80,000 clones. Each donor was nominally healthy when sampled (though unrecorded immune exposures were likely). Whole-study findings and limits: TRBV6-2, TRBV6-3 and some other V segments were excluded as indistinguishable. A few chains tied to CMV proved CMV antigen-specific in vitro. Reports credit the classifier with highly specific, highly sensitive diagnosis of cytomegalovirus status.

V was cut by 1 base and J by 2 bases, with 17 bases left in between. CDR1 is MGHRA and CDR2 is YSYEKL in the germline V gene. This CDR3 has 17 amino acids. The sample taken for sequencing was PBMCs. V is TRBV4-1 and J is TRBJ1-1; D not certain. This clonotype originated in a man aged 18 to 29 in good health and CMV-seropositive. CDR3 nucleotide sequence: TGCGCCAGCAGCCAAGTACTTTACTCCTCAGGAAACACTGAAGCTTTCTTT. This encodes CASSQVLYSSGNTEAFF.